This TCR beta chain was profiled in a study of CD8 T cells in Susac syndrome. Findings and limits, study-wide: As the study acknowledged, the number of individuals in its TCR sequencing and HLA analysis was relatively small.

Comment on this clonotype: The antigen remains unidentified.

An input of roughly 0.5 to 1 ug of RNA was subjected to reverse transcription using random hexamers. Across 54 Vbeta and 13 Jbeta, immunoSEQ multiplex PCR amplified TCR beta CDR3. TCRdb itself ran the immunoSEQ multiplex PCR reads through MiXCR, one entry per CDR3 protein. This sample has just over 150,000 distinct CDR3 sequences, with approximately 94% found just once. TCR beta sequencing covered blood CD8+ and CD4+ T cells. The V and J ends lost 2 bases and 0 bases, in that order; junction bases with no gene match: 3. Germline CDR1 SQVTM, CDR2 ANQGSEA. The CDR3 runs to 14 residues. This chain connects TRBV29-1 to TRBJ2-7, with 8 bases lining up with TRBD1. This sequence was found in a human donor with multiple sclerosis. Sequencing used CD8+ T cells from PBMCs. The CDR3: CSVENRGDSYEQYF. The CDR3 DNA is TGCAGCGTTGAAAACAGGGGGGACTCCTACGAGCAGTACTTC.